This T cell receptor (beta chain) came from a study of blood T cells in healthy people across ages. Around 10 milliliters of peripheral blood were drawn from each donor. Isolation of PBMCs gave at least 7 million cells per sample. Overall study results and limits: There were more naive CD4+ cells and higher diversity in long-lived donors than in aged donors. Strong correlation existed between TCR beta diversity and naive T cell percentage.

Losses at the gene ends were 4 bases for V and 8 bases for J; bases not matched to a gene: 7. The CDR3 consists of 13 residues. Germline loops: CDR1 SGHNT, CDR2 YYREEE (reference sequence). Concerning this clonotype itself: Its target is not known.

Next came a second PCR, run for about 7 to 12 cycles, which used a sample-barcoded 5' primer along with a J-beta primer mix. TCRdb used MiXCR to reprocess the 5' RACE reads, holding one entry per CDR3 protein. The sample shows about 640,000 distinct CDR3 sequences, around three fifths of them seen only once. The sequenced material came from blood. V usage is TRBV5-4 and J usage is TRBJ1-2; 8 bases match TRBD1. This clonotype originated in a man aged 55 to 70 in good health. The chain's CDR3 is CASSPQTGDGYTF. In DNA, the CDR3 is TGTGCCAGCAGCCCCCAGACAGGGGACGGCTACACCTTC.